This TCR beta chain stems from a study of blood T cells in healthy people across ages. At the level of the study: The template switching approach captured approximately one barcoded beta molecule for every two T cells.

A J-beta primer mix and a sample-barcoded 5' primer were used in a second PCR of roughly 6 to 11 cycles. All cDNA molecules were each tagged by a template-switch adaptor with 12 random nucleotides. TCRdb itself ran the 5' RACE reads through MiXCR, one entry per CDR3 protein. The sample carries 780,000 or so distinct CDR3 sequences, 25% recorded once. As concerns this clonotype: One end of the junction fails to match germline, which may point to a read error.

The CDR3 has 15 residues. Germline CDR1 reads SGHRS; CDR2 reads YFSETQ. These same records also appear under a second study, on T cells of mothers and their children. This second report adds: Material was donated by three healthy Caucasian mothers and their six children.

V is TRBV5-1 and J is TRBJ1-2; 8 bases match TRBD1. The sequenced material came from blood. This sequence was found in a boy under 18 in good health. The CDR3 region is CPSSLPSDRVDGYTF. DNA for the CDR3: TGCCCCAGCAGCTTACCCTCGGACAGGGTGGATGGCTACACCTTC. The whole variable domain, filled in from reference TRBV5-1 and TRBJ1-2, reads KAGVTQTPRYLIKTRGQQVTLSCSPISGHRSVSWYQQTPGQGLQFLFEYFSETQRNKGNFPGRFSGRQFSNSRSEMNVSTLELGDSALYLCPSSLPSDRVDGYTFGSGTRLTVV.